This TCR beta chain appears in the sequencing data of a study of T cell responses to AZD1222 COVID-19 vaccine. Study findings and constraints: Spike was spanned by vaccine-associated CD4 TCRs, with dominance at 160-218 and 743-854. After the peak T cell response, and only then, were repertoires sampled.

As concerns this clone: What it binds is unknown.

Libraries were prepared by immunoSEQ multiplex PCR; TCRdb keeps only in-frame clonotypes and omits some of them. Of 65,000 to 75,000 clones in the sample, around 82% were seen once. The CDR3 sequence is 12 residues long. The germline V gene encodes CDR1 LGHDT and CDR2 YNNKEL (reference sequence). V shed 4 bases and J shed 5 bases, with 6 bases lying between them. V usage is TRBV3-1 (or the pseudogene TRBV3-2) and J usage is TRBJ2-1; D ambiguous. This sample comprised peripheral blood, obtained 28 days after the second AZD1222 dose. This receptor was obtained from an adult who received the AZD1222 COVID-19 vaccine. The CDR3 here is CASSPWNNEQFF. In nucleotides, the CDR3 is TGTGCCAGCAGCCCCTGGAACAATGAGCAGTTCTTC.